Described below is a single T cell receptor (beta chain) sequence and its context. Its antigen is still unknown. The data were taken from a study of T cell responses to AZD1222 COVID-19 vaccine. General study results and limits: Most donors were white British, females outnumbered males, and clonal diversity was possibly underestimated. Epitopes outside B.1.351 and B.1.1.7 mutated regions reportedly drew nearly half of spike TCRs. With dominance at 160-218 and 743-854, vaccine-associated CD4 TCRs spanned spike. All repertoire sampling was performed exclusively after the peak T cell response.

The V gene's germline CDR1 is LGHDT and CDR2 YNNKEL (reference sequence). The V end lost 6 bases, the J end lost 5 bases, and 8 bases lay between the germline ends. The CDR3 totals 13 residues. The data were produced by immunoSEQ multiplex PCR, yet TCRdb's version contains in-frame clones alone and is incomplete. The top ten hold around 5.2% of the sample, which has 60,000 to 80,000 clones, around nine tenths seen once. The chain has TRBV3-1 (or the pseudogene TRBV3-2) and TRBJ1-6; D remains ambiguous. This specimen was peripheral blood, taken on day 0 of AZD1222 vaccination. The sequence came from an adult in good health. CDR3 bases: TGTGCCAGCAGGGGCCCGGATAATTCACCCCTCCACTTT. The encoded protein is CASRGPDNSPLHF.